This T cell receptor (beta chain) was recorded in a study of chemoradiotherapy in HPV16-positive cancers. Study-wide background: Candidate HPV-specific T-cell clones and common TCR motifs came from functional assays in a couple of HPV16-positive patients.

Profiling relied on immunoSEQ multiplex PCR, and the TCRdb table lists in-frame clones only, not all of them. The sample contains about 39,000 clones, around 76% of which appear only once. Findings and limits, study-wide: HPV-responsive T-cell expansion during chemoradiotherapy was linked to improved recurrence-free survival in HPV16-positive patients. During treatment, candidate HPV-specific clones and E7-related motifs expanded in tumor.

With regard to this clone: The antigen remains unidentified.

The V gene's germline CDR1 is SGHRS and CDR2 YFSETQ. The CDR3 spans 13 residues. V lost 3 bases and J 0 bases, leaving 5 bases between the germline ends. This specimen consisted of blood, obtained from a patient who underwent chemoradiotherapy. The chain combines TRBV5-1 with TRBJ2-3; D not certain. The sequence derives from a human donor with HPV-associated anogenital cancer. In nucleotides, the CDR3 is TGCGCCAGCAGCTCAGGTAGCACAGATACGCAGTATTTT. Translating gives CASSSGSTDTQYF. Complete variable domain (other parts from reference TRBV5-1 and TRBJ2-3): KAGVTQTPRYLIKTRGQQVTLSCSPISGHRSVSWYQQTPGQGLQFLFEYFSETQRNKGNFPGRFSGRQFSNSRSEMNVSTLELGDSALYLCASSSGSTDTQYFGPGTRLTVL.